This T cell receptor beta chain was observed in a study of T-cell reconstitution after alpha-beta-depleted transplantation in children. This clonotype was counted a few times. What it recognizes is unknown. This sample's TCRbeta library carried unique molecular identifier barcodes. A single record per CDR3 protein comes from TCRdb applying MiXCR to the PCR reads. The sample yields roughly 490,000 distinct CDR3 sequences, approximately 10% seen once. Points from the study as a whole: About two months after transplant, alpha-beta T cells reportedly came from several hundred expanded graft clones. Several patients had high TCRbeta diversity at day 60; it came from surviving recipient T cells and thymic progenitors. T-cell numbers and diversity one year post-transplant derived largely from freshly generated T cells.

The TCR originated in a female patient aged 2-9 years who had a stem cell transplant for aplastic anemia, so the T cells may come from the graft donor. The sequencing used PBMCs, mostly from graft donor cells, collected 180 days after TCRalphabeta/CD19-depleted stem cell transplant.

In DNA, the CDR3 is TGTGCCAGCAGTCCTAGCGGGGGGGTCACAGATACGCAGTATTTT. It codes for CASSPSGGVTDTQYF. The V and J genes are TRBV12-3 or TRBV12-4 and TRBJ2-3; 12 bases match TRBD2. CDR3 length equals 15 residues. Trimming removed 5 bases from V and 2 bases from J; junction bases left unmatched: 2.